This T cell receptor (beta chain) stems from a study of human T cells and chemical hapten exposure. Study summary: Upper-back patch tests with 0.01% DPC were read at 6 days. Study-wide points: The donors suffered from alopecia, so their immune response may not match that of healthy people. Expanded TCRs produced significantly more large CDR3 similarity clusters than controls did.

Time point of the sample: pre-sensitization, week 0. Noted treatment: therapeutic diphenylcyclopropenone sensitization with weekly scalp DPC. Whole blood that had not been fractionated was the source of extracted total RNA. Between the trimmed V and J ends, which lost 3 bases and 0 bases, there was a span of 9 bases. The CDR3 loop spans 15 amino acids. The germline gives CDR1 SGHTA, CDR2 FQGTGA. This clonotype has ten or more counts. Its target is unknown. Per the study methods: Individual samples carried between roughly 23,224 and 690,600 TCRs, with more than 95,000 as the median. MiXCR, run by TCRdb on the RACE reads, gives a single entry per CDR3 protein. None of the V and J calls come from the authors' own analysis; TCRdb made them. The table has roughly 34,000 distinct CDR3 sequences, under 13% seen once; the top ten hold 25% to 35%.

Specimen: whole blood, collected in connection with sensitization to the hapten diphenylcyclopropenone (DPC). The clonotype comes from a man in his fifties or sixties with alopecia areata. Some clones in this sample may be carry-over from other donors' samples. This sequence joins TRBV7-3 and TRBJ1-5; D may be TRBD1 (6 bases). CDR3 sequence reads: CASSFGGPSNQPQHF. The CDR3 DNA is TGTGCCAGCAGCTTCGGGGGGCCTAGCAATCAGCCCCAGCATTTT.